This T cell receptor beta chain was identified during a study of Ad26.COV2.S vaccination and SARS-CoV-2 variants. TCRdb's table, derived via immunoSEQ multiplex PCR, lists solely in-frame clones and lacks some. This sample has over 250,000 clones, with around 87% found just once. Of note for this clone: Its antigen is as yet unknown.

General study points: Placebo recipients showed lower spike-specific TCR breadth than vaccinees.

Treatment meaning: roughly 18 received Ad26.COV2.S at low or high dose, single or two shots; several received placebo; per-sample allocation not given. Sampling was done on day 63 after the first vaccine or placebo injection. It was an adult aged 18-55 years in Boston who was the donor. Germline-derived CDR1 and CDR2 are MNHEY and SVGAGI. V lost 6 bases and J lost 16, with 16 bases in between. This CDR3 has 11 amino acids. The receptor was derived from a person between 18 and 65 years old who received the Ad26.COV2.S COVID-19 vaccine or a placebo. V is TRBV6-5 and J is TRBJ1-5; possibly TRBD1 for D (5 bases). Material: peripheral blood, obtained in a trial of Ad26.COV2.S vaccine versus placebo. DNA of the CDR3: TGTGCCAGCAGATTCCGGGACGTTCGACATTTT. This encodes CASRFRDVRHF.